This T cell receptor (beta chain) was identified during a study of blood T cells in healthy people across ages. Per germline, CDR1 MNHEY and CDR2 SVGAGI. The CDR3 is 13 amino acids. Trimming stripped 3 bases from V and 6 bases from J, with 11 bases between. Concerning this clonotype: Its antigen is not known.

Study-wide results and caveats: The donors' CMV status was not determined, possibly confounding changes in expanded clonotypes. A roughly linear age-dependent decrease characterized TCR beta diversity per million T cells.

Each of the donors had roughly 9.4 milliliters of peripheral blood drawn into EDTA-treated Vacutainer tubes. Using a J-beta primer mix together with a sample-barcoded 5' primer, a second PCR was run for roughly 7 to 11 cycles. A template-switch adaptor containing 12 random nucleotides labeled each cDNA molecule. MiXCR, applied by TCRdb to the 5' RACE reads, yields one record per CDR3 protein. Of approximately 850,000 distinct CDR3 sequences listed, roughly 64% are singletons. Sequencing was done on a sample of blood. The clonotype originates from a young man in good health. This chain links TRBV6-5 with TRBJ1-2; D possibly corresponds to TRBD1 (6 bases). The CDR3 DNA is TGTGCCAGCAGTTATTATGAGGGGGATGGCTACACCTTC. It yields the protein CASSYYEGDGYTF.